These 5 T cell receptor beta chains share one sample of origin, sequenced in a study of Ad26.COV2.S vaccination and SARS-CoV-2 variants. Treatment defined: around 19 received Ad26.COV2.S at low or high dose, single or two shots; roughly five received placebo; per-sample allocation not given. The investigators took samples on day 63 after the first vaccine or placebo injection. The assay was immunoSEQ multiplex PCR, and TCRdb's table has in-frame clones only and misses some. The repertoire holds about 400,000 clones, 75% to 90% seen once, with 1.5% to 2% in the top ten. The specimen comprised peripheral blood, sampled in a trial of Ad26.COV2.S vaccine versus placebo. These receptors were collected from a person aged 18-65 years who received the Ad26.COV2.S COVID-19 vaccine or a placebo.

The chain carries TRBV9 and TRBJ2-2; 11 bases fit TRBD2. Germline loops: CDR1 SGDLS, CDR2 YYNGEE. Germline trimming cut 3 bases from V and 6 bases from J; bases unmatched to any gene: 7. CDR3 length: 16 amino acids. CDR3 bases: TGTGCCAGCAGCGGGGGACTAGCGGAGATTTCCGGGGAGCTGTTTTTT. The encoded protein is CASSGGLAEISGELFF.

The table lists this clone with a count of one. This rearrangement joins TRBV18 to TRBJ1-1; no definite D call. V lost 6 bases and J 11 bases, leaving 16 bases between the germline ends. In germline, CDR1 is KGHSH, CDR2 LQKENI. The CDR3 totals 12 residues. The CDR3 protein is CASSPPGRRAFF. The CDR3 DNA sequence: TGTGCCAGCTCCCCCCCCGGCCGGAGGGCTTTCTTT.

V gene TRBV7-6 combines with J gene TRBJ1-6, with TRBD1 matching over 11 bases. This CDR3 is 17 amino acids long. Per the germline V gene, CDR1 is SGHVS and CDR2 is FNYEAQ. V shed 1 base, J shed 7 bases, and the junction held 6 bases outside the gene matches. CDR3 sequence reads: CASSLGGTGGINSPLHF. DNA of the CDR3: TGTGCCAGCAGCTTAGGAGGGACAGGGGGTATCAATTCACCCCTCCACTTT.

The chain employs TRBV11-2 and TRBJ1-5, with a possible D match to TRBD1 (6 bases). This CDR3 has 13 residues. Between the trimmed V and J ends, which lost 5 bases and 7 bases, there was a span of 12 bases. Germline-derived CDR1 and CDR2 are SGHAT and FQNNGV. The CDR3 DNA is TGTGCCAGCAGCGGGGACCAGGGGCAGCCCCAGCATTTT. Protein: CASSGDQGQPQHF.

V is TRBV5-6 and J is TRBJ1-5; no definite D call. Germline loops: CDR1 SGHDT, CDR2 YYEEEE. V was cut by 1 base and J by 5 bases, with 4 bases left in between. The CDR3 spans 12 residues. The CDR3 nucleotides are TGTGCCAGCAGCTTGCGGTATCAGCCCCAGCATTTT. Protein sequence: CASSLRYQPQHF.